The TCR beta chain described here comes from a study of blood T cell repertoires in COVID-19. Study-wide background: The cDNA or gDNA used as material had been derived from T cells, B-cell-depleted T cells, or PBMCs.

Original handling: Scientists estimated how many nucleated cells there were by amplifying reference gene primers. Measured with immunoSEQ multiplex PCR; TCRdb has only the in-frame clones, and not every one. Clone size and the V and J calls come from that table; the DNA yielded D and trimming. The sample has some 200,000 clones, approximately 90% seen once. Sequences were obtained from peripheral blood. The TCR originated in a man aged 65 to 79 with acute or convalescent COVID-19.

The CDR3 spells CASSPRRGTGVTGELFF. The DNA of the CDR3 is TGTGCCAGCAGCCCAAGGCGGGGGACAGGGGTCACCGGGGAGCTGTTTTTT. The rearrangement uses TRBV7-3 and TRBJ2-2; 10 bases agree with TRBD1. CDR3 length equals 17 residues. The germline gives CDR1 SGHTA, CDR2 FQGTGA. V lost 5 bases, J lost 4 bases, and 10 bases stayed unmatched.